Shown below are 22 T cell receptor beta chains from a single sample sequenced in a study of CD8+CD57+ T cells in acquired aplastic anemia. Before being chosen for sequencing, patients had shown CD8+CD57+ cell expansion by flow cytometry. Genomic DNA, the template, was used for profiling of the TCR beta VDJ and CDR3. TCRdb recomputed calls from the reads with MiXCR, one row per CDR3 protein. The sample has 450,000 to 550,000 distinct CDR3 sequences, over 25% seen once. Input material: sorted CD4+, CD8+, or CD8+CD57+ T cells (not recorded which) from PBMCs. Receptor source: a human donor with aplastic anemia.

This clonotype was seen just once. This chain links TRBV28 with TRBJ1-5; perhaps TRBD1 as D (6 bases). CDR1 is MDHEN and CDR2 is SYDVKM in the germline V gene. The CDR3 has 11 amino acids. The CDR3 nucleotides read TGTGCAGGGGGAAGCAATCAGCCCCAGCATTTT. As protein: CAGGSNQPQHF.

CDR3 DNA sequence: TGTGCTAGTGGTTTGGACAGGGGTGAGACCCAGTACTTC. Amino acids: CASGLDRGETQYF. This rearrangement joins TRBV25-1 to TRBJ2-5; 9 bases fit TRBD1. Per germline, CDR1 MGHDK and CDR2 SYGVNS. CDR3 size: 13 residues.

This clonotype was seen repeatedly, ten times or more. V gene TRBV10-3 combines with J gene TRBJ1-2, with D maybe TRBD1 (6 bases). Germline assignment: CDR1 ENHRY and CDR2 SYGVKD. This CDR3 has 13 amino acids. V lost 7 bases and J 0 bases, leaving 9 bases between the germline ends. CDR3 coding DNA: TGTGCCATCACTACAGGGCCTAACTATGGCTACACCTTC. Translated, it gives CAITTGPNYGYTF.

The chain uses TRBV2 and TRBJ2-3; D is perhaps TRBD2 (6 bases). The germline V gene encodes CDR1 SNHLY and CDR2 FYNNEI. With 7 bases removed from V and 0 bases from J, the gap between germline ends came to 17 bases. The CDR3 is 16 residues long. The CDR3 sequence is CASKLLSGTSTDTQYF. The DNA of the CDR3 is TGTGCCAGCAAACTACTTAGCGGAACCAGCACAGATACGCAGTATTTT.

This clonotype was seen a handful of times. This chain uses TRBV4-2 with TRBJ1-5; 7 nucleotides align to TRBD1. This CDR3 has 19 amino acids. Per germline, CDR1 LGHNA and CDR2 YNFKEQ. Losses at the gene ends were 0 bases for V and 4 bases for J; bases not matched to a gene: 15. CDR3 sequence: CASSQDSWTGPSLNQPQHF. The CDR3 DNA reads TGTGCCAGCAGCCAAGATTCCTGGACAGGCCCTTCCTTAAATCAGCCCCAGCATTTT.

The J gene is TRBJ1-1, the V gene TRBV9, with a weak D call TRBD1 (6 bases). The V and J ends lost 0 bases and 5 bases respectively, with 11 bases between them. This CDR3 has 14 amino acids. In germline, CDR1 is SGDLS, CDR2 YYNGEE. CDR3 nucleotide sequence: TGTGCCAGCAGCGTAGCCTTACAGGGAACTGAAGCTTTCTTT. Its translation is CASSVALQGTEAFF. Based on the CDR3 plus reference TRBV9 and TRBJ1-1, the full variable domain is DSGVTQTPKHLITATGQRVTLRCSPRSGDLSVYWYQQSLDQGLQFLIQYYNGEERAKGNILERFSAQQFPDLHSELNLSSLELGDSALYFCASSVALQGTEAFFGQGTRLTVV.

The rearrangement links TRBV9 to TRBJ2-1; TRBD2 aligns across 16 bases. The CDR3 is made up of 18 amino acids. CDR1 SGDLS and CDR2 YYNGEE come from the germline V gene. V lost 3 bases and J lost 6; bases outside the gene matches: 9. The CDR3 protein is CASSAKYGTSGRVNEQFF. The CDR3 nucleotides read TGTGCCAGCAGCGCGAAGTATGGGACTAGCGGGAGGGTCAATGAGCAGTTCTTC.

This clonotype has only one observation. CDR3 protein: CASSATSGGASSYNEQFF. In DNA form, the CDR3 reads TGTGCCAGCAGCGCCACTAGCGGGGGGGCCAGCTCCTACAATGAGCAGTTCTTC. V usage is TRBV11-2 and J usage is TRBJ2-1, with 13 bases identical to TRBD2. Germline V gives CDR1 SGHAT, CDR2 FQNNGV. V lost 5 bases and J lost 0; bases outside the gene matches: 7. This CDR3 comprises 18 residues. The complete variable domain, with remaining parts taken from reference TRBV11-2 and TRBJ2-1, reads EAGVAQSPRYKIIEKRQSVAFWCNPISGHATLYWYQQILGQGPKLLIQFQNNGVVDDSQLPKDRFSAERLKGVDSTLKIQPAKLEDSAVYLCASSATSGGASSYNEQFFGPGTRLTVL.

The chain combines TRBV7-2 with TRBJ2-7, with D perhaps matching TRBD1 (5 bases). This CDR3 comprises 15 residues. The V and J ends lost 6 bases and 3 bases respectively, with 18 bases between them. In germline, CDR1 is SGHTA, CDR2 FQGNSA. The CDR3 DNA reads TGTGCCAGCAGTCAACAGGCCAGGGAACTCTACGAGCAGTACTTC. Residues: CASSQQARELYEQYF. The full variable domain, its missing parts supplied by reference TRBV7-2 and TRBJ2-7, is GAGVSQSPSNKVTEKGKDVELRCDPISGHTALYWYRQSLGQGLEFLIYFQGNSAPDKSGLPSDRFSAERTGGSVSTLTIQRTQQEDSAVYLCASSQQARELYEQYFGPGTRLTVT.

This clonotype was detected many times. As DNA, the CDR3 is TGTGCCACCAGCAGAGATCCTCTACCCGGGGAGCTGTTTTTT. Its translation: CATSRDPLPGELFF. The chain carries TRBV15 and TRBJ2-2, with D unresolved. V lost 0 bases and J lost 6, with 8 bases in between. The CDR3 is 14 residues long. Germline V CDR1 and CDR2: LNHNV, YYDKDF (reference sequence).

The chain carries TRBV29-1 and TRBJ2-5; D tentatively fits TRBD1 or TRBD2 (5 bases each). V was trimmed by 8 bases and J by 2 bases, leaving 9 bases between them. Germline V CDR1 and CDR2: SQVTM, ANQGSEA. This CDR3 is 11 amino acids long. The CDR3 region is CSLEGQETQYF. The DNA of the CDR3 is TGCAGCTTAGAGGGGCAAGAGACCCAGTACTTC.

This clonotype was observed a few times. This sequence joins TRBV9 and TRBJ2-2; the D gene is possibly TRBD2 (5 bases). Germline CDR1 is SGDLS and CDR2 is YYNGEE. The CDR3 is 16 residues long. V was shortened by 0 bases and J by 5 bases, with 14 bases between the two germline ends. The CDR3 here is CASSVAPGSGTGELFF. The CDR3 DNA sequence: TGTGCCAGCAGCGTAGCTCCGGGAAGTGGAACCGGGGAGCTGTTTTTT.

With regard to this clonotype: A clone one base away is much larger, so this may be a read error. The V call is TRBV11-2, the J call TRBJ2-3; D might be TRBD1 (6 bases). The length of the CDR3 is 15 residues. Germline CDR1 is SGHAT and CDR2 is FQNNGV. V was cut by 3 bases and J by 4 bases, with 14 bases left in between. CDR3 sequence: CASSLYRAPADTQYF. The CDR3 DNA is TGTGCCAGCAGCTTGTACAGGGCCCCGGCAGATACGCAGTATTTT.

This clonotype was seen a few times. The CDR3: CSARESVFGPYEQYF. CDR3 sequence (DNA): TGCAGTGCTAGAGAAAGCGTTTTCGGACCCTACGAGCAGTACTTC. This chain connects TRBV20-1 to TRBJ2-7; D gene ambiguous. Germline V CDR1 and CDR2: DFQATT, SNEGSKA (reference sequence). The CDR3 covers 15 residues. Trimming left V 0 bases short and J 2 bases short, with 14 bases between.

This clonotype was found many times. This sequence joins TRBV2 and TRBJ2-3; D unclear. V was cut by 4 bases and J by 8 bases, with 10 bases left in between. The CDR3 has 12 amino acids. Germline V CDR1 and CDR2: SNHLY, FYNNEI. The DNA of the CDR3 is TGTGCCAGCAGTGGTAACCTTGGTACGCAGTATTTT. It codes for CASSGNLGTQYF.

This clonotype was counted only a few times. A much larger clonotype is one base distant, so this may be a read error. This chain joins TRBV10-2 and TRBJ1-4; no definite D call. The CDR3 runs to 12 residues. CDR1 is WSHSY and CDR2 is SAAADI in the germline V gene. The CDR3: CASSLRGEKPFF. The CDR3, as DNA: TGCGCCAGCAGTTTGCGCGGTGAAAAACCGTTTTTT.

This clonotype occurred a few times. The gene calls are TRBV10-1 and TRBJ1-1; D perhaps matches TRBD1 (6 bases). Trimming pared 6 bases from V and 5 bases from J, leaving 19 bases between. This CDR3 spans 15 amino acids. The germline CDR1 and CDR2 sequences are WNHNN and SYGVQD (reference sequence). For the CDR3, the DNA is TGCGCCAGCAGCGGCTCTGAGGGGGTGAGGACTGAAGCTTTCTTT. It yields the protein CASSGSEGVRTEAFF.

J is TRBJ2-5 and V is TRBV7-2; 13 bases align to TRBD2. Looked up from germline, CDR1 is SGHTA and CDR2 is FQGNSA. V was pared by 3 bases and J by 5 bases, with 6 bases of the junction left unmatched. There are 16 residues in the CDR3. The DNA of the CDR3 is TGTGCCAGCAGCTTTACTAGCGGGGGGGAGTTCGAGACCCAGTACTTC. It is translated as CASSFTSGGEFETQYF.

The chain links TRBV6-1 to TRBJ1-6; D perhaps matches TRBD1 (5 bases). Germline-derived CDR1 and CDR2 are MNHNS and SASEGT. There are 17 residues in the CDR3. The V gene lost 5 bases and the J gene lost 2 bases, with 16 bases spanning the gap. CDR3 loop: CASSRGSDNTYNSPLHF. CDR3 nucleotide sequence: TGTGCCAGCAGTAGGGGTTCCGACAACACCTATAATTCACCCCTCCACTTT.

This clonotype has only a few counts. This chain connects TRBV12-3 or TRBV12-4 to TRBJ2-5; the match to TRBD2 covers 8 bases. The CDR3 covers 16 residues. With 3 bases clipped from V and 4 bases from J, the junction kept 10 bases outside the gene matches. The CDR3 spells CASSLYLSGNLETQYF. The CDR3 bases are TGTGCCAGCAGTTTGTACCTTAGCGGGAACTTAGAGACCCAGTACTTC.

At least ten counts were recorded for this clonotype. This sequence joins TRBV10-3 and TRBJ2-7, with a tentative D call TRBD1 (6 bases). Germline V gene sequence: CDR1 ENHRY, CDR2 SYGVKD. The CDR3 is 16 amino acids. Trimming cost V 3 bases and J 3 bases, with 18 bases left between them. The CDR3, as DNA: TGTGCCATCAGTGATCCCGTGGTAGGGGGAAACTACGAGCAGTACTTC. As protein: CAISDPVVGGNYEQYF.

This clonotype was counted a few times. This chain links TRBV18 with TRBJ1-2; D may be TRBD1 (5 bases). The germline CDR1 and CDR2 sequences are KGHSH and LQKENI. Trimming removed 2 bases at V and 8 bases at J, with 21 bases between. The CDR3 consists of 16 residues. In nucleotides, the CDR3 is TGTGCCAGCTCACCAATCGAGGGGCAGGGAACCCGAGGCTACACCTTC. Protein: CASSPIEGQGTRGYTF. The complete variable domain, with remaining parts taken from reference TRBV18 and TRBJ1-2, reads NAGVMQNPRHLVRRRGQEARLRCSPMKGHSHVYWYRQLPEEGLKFMVYLQKENIIDESGMPKERFSAEFPKEGPSILRIQQVVRGDSAAYFCASSPIEGQGTRGYTFGSGTRLTVV.